This record covers a single T cell receptor beta chain. No antigen is known for it. After extraction with the RNeasy kit, about 0.5 to 1 ug of the RNA was reverse transcribed using random hexamers. The method of amplification for TCR beta CDR3 was immunoSEQ multiplex PCR, covering 54 Vbeta and 13 Jbeta. TCRdb processed the immunoSEQ multiplex PCR reads anew with MiXCR; each CDR3 protein has one entry. The sample lists about 120,000 distinct CDR3 sequences, around 94% seen once, with just over 0.095% in the top ten. The data stem from a study of CD8 T cells in Susac syndrome. Trimming at V came to 6 bases and at J to 5 bases, leaving 13 bases not matched to a gene. CDR3 length: 17 amino acids. Germline values: CDR1 KGHSH, CDR2 LQKENI. The study's findings and limits: The study conceded that its TCR sequencing and HLA analysis involved relatively few individuals.

The material sequenced was CD4+ T cells from PBMCs. The rearrangement uses TRBV18 and TRBJ2-5, with 12 bases aligning to TRBD2. This clonotype originated in a human donor in good health. CDR3 region: CASSRPMRLAGEETQYF. The CDR3 DNA reads TGTGCCAGCTCTCGGCCGATGAGACTAGCGGGAGAGGAGACCCAGTACTTC. The full variable domain, its missing parts supplied by reference TRBV18 and TRBJ2-5, is NAGVMQNPRHLVRRRGQEARLRCSPMKGHSHVYWYRQLPEEGLKFMVYLQKENIIDESGMPKERFSAEFPKEGPSILRIQQVVRGDSAAYFCASSRPMRLAGEETQYFGPGTRLLVL.